Following are 27 T cell receptor beta chains from one sample sequenced in a study of CD8+CD57+ T cells in acquired aplastic anemia. The TCR beta profiling, which covered VDJ combination and CDR3 sequence, was carried out using genomic DNA as the template. TCRdb reprocessed the reads via MiXCR and lists one record per CDR3 protein. The sample has around 68,000 distinct CDR3 sequences; around half are singletons. The material sequenced was sorted CD4+, CD8+, or CD8+CD57+ T cells (not recorded which) from PBMCs. The source is a human donor in good health, serving as a control.

This chain uses TRBV19 with TRBJ2-7, with 9 nucleotides matching TRBD1. Germline V lookup: CDR1 LNHDA, CDR2 SQIVND (reference sequence). With 5 bases clipped from V and 4 bases from J, the junction kept 6 bases outside the gene matches. The CDR3 spans 14 residues. The chain's CDR3 is CASSVPGQGYEQYF. The CDR3 DNA follows: TGTGCCAGTAGTGTACCGGGACAGGGTTACGAGCAGTACTTC. Using reference TRBV19 and TRBJ2-7 for the parts outside the CDR3, the full variable domain is DGGITQSPKYLFRKEGQNVTLSCEQNLNHDAMYWYRQDPGQGLRLIYYSQIVNDFQKGDIAEGYSVSREKKESFPLTVTSAQKNPTAFYLCASSVPGQGYEQYFGPGTRLTVT.

This clonotype was seen a single time. The chain recombines TRBV9 with TRBJ2-7, with D maybe TRBD1 (6 bases). Trimming stripped 4 bases from V and 4 bases from J, with 12 bases between. From germline, CDR1 is SGDLS and CDR2 YYNGEE. This CDR3 has 13 residues. The CDR3 reads CASSPSQGYEQYF. Written as DNA, the CDR3 is TGTGCCAGCAGCCCTTCCCAGGGGTACGAGCAGTACTTC.

There are many counts of this clonotype. The chain has TRBV7-6 and TRBJ1-1; D is ambiguous. V dropped 2 bases and J dropped 6 bases, with 7 bases sitting between them. The CDR3 spans 12 residues. The germline V gene has CDR1 SGHVS and CDR2 FNYEAQ. The CDR3 here is CASSLWVAEAFF. CDR3 bases: TGTGCCAGCAGCTTATGGGTCGCTGAAGCTTTCTTT.

This chain connects TRBV7-8 to TRBJ1-3, with 7 bases that match TRBD1. The CDR3 consists of 16 residues. Germline-derived CDR1 and CDR2 are SGHVS and FQNEAQ. The J segment lost 0 bases and the V segment lost 5 bases, leaving 7 bases of the junction unmatched. The CDR3 spells CASSVVTGDSGNTIYF. The CDR3 DNA reads TGTGCCAGCAGCGTCGTAACAGGGGACTCTGGAAACACCATATATTTT.

This clonotype came up many times. The genes are TRBV12-3 or TRBV12-4 and TRBJ2-3, with TRBD1 matching 7 bases. This CDR3 is built from 17 residues. The J segment lost 2 bases and the V segment lost 3 bases, leaving 11 bases of the junction unmatched. CDR3 DNA sequence: TGTGCCAGCAGTTTGGAGTTTGGGGACAGCTCCACAGATACGCAGTATTTT. Residues: CASSLEFGDSSTDTQYF.

The chain links TRBV29-1 to TRBJ2-3, with 11 positions matching TRBD2. CDR1 is SQVTM and CDR2 is ANQGSEA in the germline V gene. The CDR3 runs 16 residues. V lost 0 bases and J lost 4; bases outside the gene matches: 6. The CDR3, as DNA: TGCAGCGTTGAAGAGGGTAGCGGGAGGGCGTCAGATACGCAGTATTTT. Translation: CSVEEGSGRASDTQYF.

The table lists this clonotype with many counts. J is TRBJ2-3 and V is TRBV19; TRBD2 is a possible D gene (6 bases). This CDR3 is 15 amino acids long. V was pared by 4 bases and J by 3 bases, with 14 bases between. CDR1 LNHDA and CDR2 SQIVND come from the germline V gene (reference sequence). CDR3 region: CASSTKTSMTDTQYF. CDR3 coding DNA: TGTGCCAGTAGTACGAAGACTAGTATGACAGATACGCAGTATTTT.

V gene TRBV5-1 combines with J gene TRBJ1-2; 7 positions agree with TRBD1. The CDR3 totals 13 residues. Germline CDR1 SGHRS, CDR2 YFSETQ. Trimming took 3 bases from V and 8 from J; bases not matched to a gene: 7. CDR3 bases: TGCGCCAGCAGCTCAGGACAGGACTGGGGCTACACCTTC. Its protein product is CASSSGQDWGYTF. The full variable domain, completed using reference TRBV5-1 and TRBJ1-2, is KAGVTQTPRYLIKTRGQQVTLSCSPISGHRSVSWYQQTPGQGLQFLFEYFSETQRNKGNFPGRFSGRQFSNSRSEMNVSTLELGDSALYLCASSSGQDWGYTFGSGTRLTVV.

The chain recombines TRBV12-3 or TRBV12-4 with TRBJ2-7, with 10 bases aligning to TRBD2. Trimming took 6 bases from V and 6 from J; bases not matched to a gene: 11. The CDR3 length is 15 residues. The CDR3 DNA reads TGTGCCAGCAGGGCGACTAGCGGGCGATTAGGCGAGCAGTACTTC. It translates to CASRATSGRLGEQYF.

This clonotype was seen ten or more times. V gene TRBV5-1 combines with J gene TRBJ1-1, with D perhaps matching TRBD1 (5 bases). CDR1 is SGHRS and CDR2 is YFSETQ in the germline V gene. Trimming pared 1 base from V and 6 bases from J, leaving 7 bases between. The CDR3 runs to 12 residues. The CDR3 nucleotides are TGCGCCAGCAGCTTGAAAGGGGCTGAAGCTTTCTTT. Translating it yields CASSLKGAEAFF.

This rearrangement joins TRBV19 to TRBJ1-2; D perhaps matches TRBD1 (5 bases). V was pared by 6 bases and J by 1 base, with 15 bases between. Germline V gene lookup returns CDR1 LNHDA and CDR2 SQIVND (reference sequence). This CDR3 is 15 amino acids long. This chain's CDR3 is CASRLDTTDNYGYTF. CDR3 coding DNA: TGTGCCAGTAGACTTGACACGACAGATAACTATGGCTACACCTTC. Variable domain in full (rest from reference TRBV19 and TRBJ1-2): DGGITQSPKYLFRKEGQNVTLSCEQNLNHDAMYWYRQDPGQGLRLIYYSQIVNDFQKGDIAEGYSVSREKKESFPLTVTSAQKNPTAFYLCASRLDTTDNYGYTFGSGTRLTVV.

The CDR3 nucleotides read TGTGCCAGCAGCCTCCTACGACAGGGGCAAGCTTTCTTT. It is translated as CASSLLRQGQAFF. The rearrangement uses TRBV7-8 and TRBJ1-1, with TRBD1 identical over 8 bases. The CDR3 sequence is 13 residues long. Germline CDR1 and CDR2: SGHVS and FQNEAQ. V lost 5 bases, J lost 9 bases, and 8 bases stayed unmatched.

This clonotype was counted only a few times. V gene TRBV29-1 combines with J gene TRBJ1-1; a possible D gene is TRBD1 (6 bases). This CDR3 spans 11 amino acids. Germline lookup yields CDR1 SQVTM and CDR2 ANQGSEA. V shed 5 bases and J shed 6 bases, with 10 bases lying between them. CDR3 in amino acids: CSVQGWAEAFF. CDR3 coding DNA: TGCAGCGTTCAGGGGTGGGCTGAAGCTTTCTTT.

V gene TRBV29-1 combines with J gene TRBJ2-7, with 9 bases that match TRBD1. Germline values: CDR1 SQVTM, CDR2 ANQGSEA. Losses at the gene ends were 6 bases for V and 0 bases for J; bases not matched to a gene: 3. The CDR3 runs 13 residues. As DNA, the CDR3 is TGCAGCGTAGGGACAGGGAGCTCCTACGAGCAGTACTTC. It is translated as CSVGTGSSYEQYF.

This rearrangement joins TRBV25-1 to TRBJ2-1; 8 bases map to TRBD1. The CDR3 length is 15 residues. The ends lost 1 base at V and 7 bases at J; junction bases unmatched: 6. Per germline, CDR1 MGHDK and CDR2 SYGVNS. The DNA for the CDR3 is TGTGCCAGCAGTGAATTTAGGGACAGGAGGAATGAGCAGTTCTTC. Protein sequence: CASSEFRDRRNEQFF.

The V gene is TRBV10-3, the J gene TRBJ2-3; 8 positions agree with TRBD1. The trim removed 10 bases at V and 5 bases at J, leaving 11 bases unmatched. The CDR3 has 14 amino acids. Germline-derived CDR1 and CDR2 are ENHRY and SYGVKD. In DNA form, the CDR3 reads TGTGCCAGCACCCACCGACAGGGGTTAGATACGCAGTATTTT. This encodes CASTHRQGLDTQYF.

This clonotype occurred once. Without the conserved terminal phenylalanine or tryptophan, this CDR3 likely stems from a read error. The chain is built from TRBV29-1 and TRBJ1-2; no definite D call. The V end was cut by 3 bases, the J end by 8 bases, with 7 bases between. CDR1 is SQVTM and CDR2 is ANQGSEA in the germline V gene. CDR3 length equals 10 residues. This CDR3 is CSVDTLGYTS. The CDR3, as DNA: TGCAGCGTTGATACGCTCGGCTACACCTCC.

This clonotype ranks as medium-sized. J is TRBJ1-1 and V is TRBV2, with D possibly being TRBD1 (6 bases). Trimming stripped 4 bases from V and 1 base from J, with 7 bases between. This CDR3 is built from 13 residues. The germline V gene encodes CDR1 SNHLY and CDR2 FYNNEI. The CDR3 region is CASSGTANTEAFF. The CDR3 bases are TGTGCCAGCAGTGGGACAGCGAACACTGAAGCTTTCTTT.

This clonotype showed up many times. This CDR3 is CASSQWTGGQETQYF. In DNA, the CDR3 is TGTGCCAGCAGCCAATGGACAGGGGGGCAAGAGACCCAGTACTTC. The genes are TRBV14 and TRBJ2-5, with 10 bases fitting TRBD1. CDR1 SGHDN and CDR2 FVKESK come from the germline V gene. This CDR3 contains 15 residues. The junction had 2 bases not matched to a gene; V was cut back by 2 bases and J by 2 bases.

The chain employs TRBV15 and TRBJ1-2; D remains ambiguous. The CDR3 extends over 15 amino acids. V was clipped by 0 bases and J by 1 base, with 9 bases between them. Per germline, CDR1 LNHNV and CDR2 YYDKDF (reference sequence). DNA for the CDR3: TGTGCCACCAGCAGAGAGAGGCGGGGTAACTATGGCTACACCTTC. It translates to CATSRERRGNYGYTF.

The chain employs TRBV24-1 and TRBJ2-3; D might be TRBD1 (5 bases). Trimming cost V 6 bases and J 4 bases, with 13 bases left between them. The CDR3 has 14 residues. Germline V CDR1 and CDR2: KGHDR, SFDVKD. DNA for the CDR3: TGTGCCACCAGTCAGGGAACCCCTCCAGATACGCAGTATTTT. Residues: CATSQGTPPDTQYF.

This chain uses TRBV24-1 with TRBJ2-3, with D uncertain. Trimming took 5 bases from V and 1 from J, leaving 12 bases between them. Looked up from germline, CDR1 is KGHDR and CDR2 is SFDVKD. This CDR3 is built from 15 residues. This chain's CDR3 is CATSAEPPGTDTQYF. CDR3 DNA: TGTGCCACCAGTGCTGAACCCCCGGGCACAGATACGCAGTATTTT.

The V call is TRBV20-1, the J call TRBJ2-7; 9 bases map to TRBD1. This CDR3 contains 17 residues. Germline trimming cut 0 bases from V and 8 bases from J; bases unmatched to any gene: 17. Looked up from germline, CDR1 is DFQATT and CDR2 is SNEGSKA (reference sequence). In nucleotides, the CDR3 is TGCAGTGCTAGAGAGCCCTTCGCGCACACAGGGGGCGCGAAGCAGTACTTC. Its protein product is CSAREPFAHTGGAKQYF.

The table lists this clonotype with many counts. The chain has TRBV7-3 and TRBJ2-2, with 8 bases matching TRBD1. J was trimmed by 2 bases and V by 6 bases; bases with no gene match: 5. This CDR3 has 15 amino acids. CDR1 SGHTA and CDR2 FQGTGA come from the germline V gene. Here the CDR3 DNA reads TGTGCCAGCAGAGAGGACAGGGATAACACCGGGGAGCTGTTTTTT. Its protein is CASREDRDNTGELFF.

Sample share makes this clonotype medium-sized. This chain joins TRBV10-1 and TRBJ2-7; TRBD1 agrees at 9 bases. The CDR3 loop spans 18 amino acids. The germline CDR1 and CDR2 sequences are WNHNN and SYGVQD (reference sequence). V dropped 1 base and J dropped 2; count of bases not matched to a gene: 12. The CDR3 region is CASSEFGNAGQGTYEQYF. CDR3 coding DNA: TGCGCCAGCAGTGAGTTTGGGAACGCGGGACAGGGCACCTACGAGCAGTACTTC.

The V and J genes are TRBV6-1 and TRBJ1-6; D may be TRBD1 (5 bases). The germline CDR1 and CDR2 sequences are MNHNS and SASEGT. V lost 3 bases and J lost 5, with 8 bases in between. The length of the CDR3 is 14 residues. CDR3 coding DNA: TGTGCCAGCAGTGAGGGGCACGATAATTCACCCCTCCACTTT. It encodes CASSEGHDNSPLHF.

The sample holds a few counts of this clonotype. This rearrangement joins TRBV2 to TRBJ1-2; weak D call: TRBD1 (6 bases). The ends were cut back, 4 bases at V and 9 bases at J, with 12 bases in the middle. The CDR3 totals 12 residues. Germline lookup yields CDR1 SNHLY and CDR2 FYNNEI. The CDR3 reads CASSAEGQSYTF. Here the CDR3 DNA reads TGTGCCAGCAGTGCAGAAGGACAGAGCTACACCTTC.